The source of this T cell receptor (beta chain) is a study of T-cell reconstitution after alpha-beta-depleted transplantation in children. For TCRbeta, the library was prepared with unique molecular identifiers. TCRdb fed the PCR reads into MiXCR, producing one record per CDR3 protein. The table includes more than 150,000 distinct CDR3 sequences, about 14% detected once. V shed 5 bases and J shed 6 bases, with 14 bases lying between them. The CDR3 has 14 residues. Germline V lookup: CDR1 SGHAT, CDR2 FQNNGV. This receptor was taken from a human donor who donated a stem cell graft to a child with acute lymphoblastic leukemia. V usage is TRBV11-2 and J usage is TRBJ2-1; D unresolved. Source: PBMCs from the stem cell graft donor, taken from the stem cell graft. CDR3 sequence (DNA): TGTGCCAGCAGCGACAAATTGCGTGGCAATGAGCAGTTCTTC. This gives the protein CASSDKLRGNEQFF.